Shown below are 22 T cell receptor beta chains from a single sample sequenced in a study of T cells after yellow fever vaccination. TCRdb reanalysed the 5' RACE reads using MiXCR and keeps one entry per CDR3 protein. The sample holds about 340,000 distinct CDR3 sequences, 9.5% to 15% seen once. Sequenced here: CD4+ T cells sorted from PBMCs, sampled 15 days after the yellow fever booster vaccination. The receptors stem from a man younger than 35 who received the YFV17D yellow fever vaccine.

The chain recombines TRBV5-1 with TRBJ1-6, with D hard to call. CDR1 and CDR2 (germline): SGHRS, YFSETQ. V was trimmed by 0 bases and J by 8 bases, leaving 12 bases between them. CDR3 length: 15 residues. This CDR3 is CASSLGRDVYSPLHF. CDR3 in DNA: TGCGCCAGCAGCTTGGGTAGGGATGTATATTCACCCCTCCACTTT.

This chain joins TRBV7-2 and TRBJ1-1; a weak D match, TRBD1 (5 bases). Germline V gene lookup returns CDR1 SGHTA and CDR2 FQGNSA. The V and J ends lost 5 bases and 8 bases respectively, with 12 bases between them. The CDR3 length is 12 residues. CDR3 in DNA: TGTGCCAGCAGCGCCCCAGGGCCCGAAGCTTTCTTT. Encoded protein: CASSAPGPEAFF.

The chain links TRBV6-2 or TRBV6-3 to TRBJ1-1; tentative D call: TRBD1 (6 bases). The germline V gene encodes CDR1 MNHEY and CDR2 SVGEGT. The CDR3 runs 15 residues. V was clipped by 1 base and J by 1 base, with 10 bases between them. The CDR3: CASSYYPGENTEAFF. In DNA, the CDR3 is TGTGCCAGCAGTTACTATCCAGGGGAGAACACTGAAGCTTTCTTT.

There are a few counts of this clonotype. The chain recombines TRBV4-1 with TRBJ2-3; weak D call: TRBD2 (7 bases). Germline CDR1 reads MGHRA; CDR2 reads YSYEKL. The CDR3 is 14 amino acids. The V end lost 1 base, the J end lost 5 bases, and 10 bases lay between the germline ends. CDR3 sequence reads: CASSQGRGGDTQYF. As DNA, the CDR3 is TGCGCCAGCAGCCAAGGGAGGGGGGGAGATACGCAGTATTTT.

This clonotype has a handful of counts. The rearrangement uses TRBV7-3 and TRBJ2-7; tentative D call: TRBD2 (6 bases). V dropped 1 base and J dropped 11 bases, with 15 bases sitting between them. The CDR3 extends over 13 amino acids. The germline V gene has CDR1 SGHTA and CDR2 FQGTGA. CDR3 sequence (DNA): TGTGCCAGCAGCTTAAGCGGGACGGGTACTAAGTACGTC. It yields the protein CASSLSGTGTKYV.

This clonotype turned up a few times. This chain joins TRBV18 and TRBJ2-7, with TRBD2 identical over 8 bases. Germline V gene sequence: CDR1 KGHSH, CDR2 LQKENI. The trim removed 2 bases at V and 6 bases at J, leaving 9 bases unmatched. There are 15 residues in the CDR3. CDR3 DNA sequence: TGTGCCAGCTCACCAGGGACTAGGGGGAGTGTCGAGCAGTACGTC. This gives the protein CASSPGTRGSVEQYV.

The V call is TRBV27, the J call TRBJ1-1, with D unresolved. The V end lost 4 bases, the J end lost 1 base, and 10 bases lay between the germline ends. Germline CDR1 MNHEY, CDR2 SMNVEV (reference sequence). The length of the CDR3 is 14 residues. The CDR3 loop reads CASSSPTKNTEAFF. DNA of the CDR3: TGTGCCAGCAGTTCCCCAACAAAGAACACTGAAGCTTTCTTT.

CDR3 sequence (DNA): TGTGCCAGCAGTATTTCGGGAATAGGAGCTTTCTTT. This gives the protein CASSISGIGAFF. V gene TRBV6-1 combines with J gene TRBJ1-1; D not resolved. With 5 bases removed from V and 10 bases from J, the gap between germline ends came to 14 bases. There are 12 residues in the CDR3. Germline CDR1 and CDR2: MNHNS and SASEGT.

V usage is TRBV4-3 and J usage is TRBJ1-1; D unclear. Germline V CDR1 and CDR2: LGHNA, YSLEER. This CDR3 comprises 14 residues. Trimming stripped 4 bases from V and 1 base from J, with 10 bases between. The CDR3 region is CASSRQAANTEAFF. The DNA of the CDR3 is TGCGCCAGCAGCCGGCAGGCTGCGAACACTGAAGCTTTCTTT.

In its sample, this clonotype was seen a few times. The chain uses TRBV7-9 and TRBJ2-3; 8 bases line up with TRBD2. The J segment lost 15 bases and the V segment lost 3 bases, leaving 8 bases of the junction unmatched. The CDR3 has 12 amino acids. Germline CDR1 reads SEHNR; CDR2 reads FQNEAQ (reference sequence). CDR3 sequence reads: CASSLSGGFLYF. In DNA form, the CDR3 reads TGTGCCAGCAGCTTGAGCGGGGGATTCCTTTATTTT.

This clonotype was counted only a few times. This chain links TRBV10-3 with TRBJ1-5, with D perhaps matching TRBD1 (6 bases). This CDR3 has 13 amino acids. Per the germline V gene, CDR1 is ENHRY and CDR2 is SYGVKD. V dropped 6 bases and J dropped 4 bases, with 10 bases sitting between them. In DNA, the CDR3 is TGTGCCATCAGCGAGGGGGAGAATCAGCCCCAGCATTTT. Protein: CAISEGENQPQHF.

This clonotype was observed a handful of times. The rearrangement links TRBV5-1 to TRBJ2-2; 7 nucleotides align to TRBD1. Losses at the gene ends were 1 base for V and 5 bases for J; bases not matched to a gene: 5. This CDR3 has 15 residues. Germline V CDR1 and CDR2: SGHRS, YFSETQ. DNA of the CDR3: TGCGCCAGCAGCTTGTCGGGACAGAGAACCGGGGAGCTGTTTTTT. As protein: CASSLSGQRTGELFF.

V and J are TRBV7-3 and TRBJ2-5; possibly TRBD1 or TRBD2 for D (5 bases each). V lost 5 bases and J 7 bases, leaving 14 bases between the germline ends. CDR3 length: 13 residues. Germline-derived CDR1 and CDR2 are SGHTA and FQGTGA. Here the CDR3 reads CASSQLGAGTQYF. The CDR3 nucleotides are TGTGCCAGCAGCCAACTAGGGGCCGGGACCCAGTACTTC.

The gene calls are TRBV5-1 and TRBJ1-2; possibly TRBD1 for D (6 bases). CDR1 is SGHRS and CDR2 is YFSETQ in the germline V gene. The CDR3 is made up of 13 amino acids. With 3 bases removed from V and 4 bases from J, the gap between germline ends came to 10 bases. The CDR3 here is CASSWGAGYGYTF. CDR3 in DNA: TGCGCCAGCAGCTGGGGGGCAGGCTATGGCTACACCTTC. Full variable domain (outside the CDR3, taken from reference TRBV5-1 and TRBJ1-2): KAGVTQTPRYLIKTRGQQVTLSCSPISGHRSVSWYQQTPGQGLQFLFEYFSETQRNKGNFPGRFSGRQFSNSRSEMNVSTLELGDSALYLCASSWGAGYGYTFGSGTRLTVV.

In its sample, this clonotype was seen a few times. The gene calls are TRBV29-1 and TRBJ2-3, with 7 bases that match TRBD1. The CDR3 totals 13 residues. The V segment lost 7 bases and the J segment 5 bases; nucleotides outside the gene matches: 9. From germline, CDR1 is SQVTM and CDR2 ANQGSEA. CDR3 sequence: CSALHRGQDTQYF. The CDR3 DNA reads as TGCAGCGCCCTCCATAGGGGGCAAGATACGCAGTATTTT.

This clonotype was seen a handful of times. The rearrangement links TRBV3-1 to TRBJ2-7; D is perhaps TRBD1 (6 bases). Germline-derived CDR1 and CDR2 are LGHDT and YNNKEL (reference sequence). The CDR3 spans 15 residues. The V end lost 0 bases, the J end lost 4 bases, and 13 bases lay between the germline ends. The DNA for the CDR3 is TGTGCCAGCAGCCAAGATAGTTCAGGGGCTTACGAGCAGTACGTC. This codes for CASSQDSSGAYEQYV.

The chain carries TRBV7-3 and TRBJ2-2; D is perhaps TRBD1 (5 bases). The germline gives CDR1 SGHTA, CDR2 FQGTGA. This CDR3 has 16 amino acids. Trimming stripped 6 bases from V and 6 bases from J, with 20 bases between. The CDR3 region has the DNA TGTGCCAGCAGTGAAGGGGCTAGAAGGTTATCCGGGGAGCTGTTTTTT. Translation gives CASSEGARRLSGELFF.

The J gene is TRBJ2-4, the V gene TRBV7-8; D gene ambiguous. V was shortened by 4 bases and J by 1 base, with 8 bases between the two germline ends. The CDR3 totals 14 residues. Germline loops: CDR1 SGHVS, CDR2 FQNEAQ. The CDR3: CASSSLLAKNIQYF. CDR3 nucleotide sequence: TGTGCCAGCAGCTCCCTCCTGGCCAAAAACATTCAGTACTTC.

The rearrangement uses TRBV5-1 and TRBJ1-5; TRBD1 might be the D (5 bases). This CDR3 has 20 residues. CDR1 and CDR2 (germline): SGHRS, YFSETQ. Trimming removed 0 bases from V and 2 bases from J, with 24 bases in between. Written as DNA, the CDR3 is TGCGCCAGCAGCTTGGCCTTAGTTTTTTGGGGGAATTCTCGCAATCAGCCCCAGCATTTT. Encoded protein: CASSLALVFWGNSRNQPQHF.

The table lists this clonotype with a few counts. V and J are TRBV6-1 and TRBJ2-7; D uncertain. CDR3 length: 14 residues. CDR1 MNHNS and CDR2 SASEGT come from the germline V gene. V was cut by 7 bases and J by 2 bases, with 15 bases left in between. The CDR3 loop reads CASKEAPNTYEQYF. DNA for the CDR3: TGTGCCAGCAAAGAGGCACCTAACACCTACGAGCAGTACTTC.

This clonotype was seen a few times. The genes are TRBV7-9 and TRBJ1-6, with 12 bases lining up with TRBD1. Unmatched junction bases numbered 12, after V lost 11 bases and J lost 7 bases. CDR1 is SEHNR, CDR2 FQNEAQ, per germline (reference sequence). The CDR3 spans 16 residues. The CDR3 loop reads CAVSTGTGGRNSPLHF. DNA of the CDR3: TGTGCCGTTTCAACCGGGACAGGGGGCCGGAATTCACCCCTCCACTTT.

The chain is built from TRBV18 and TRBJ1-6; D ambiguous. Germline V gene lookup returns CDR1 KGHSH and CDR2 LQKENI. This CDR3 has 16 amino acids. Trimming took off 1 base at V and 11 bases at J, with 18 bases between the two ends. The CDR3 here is CASSPLEVGFTTPLHF. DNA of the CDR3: TGTGCCAGCTCACCACTAGAGGTCGGATTTACTACACCCCTCCACTTT.